The 21 T cell receptor beta chains below all came from one sample that was sequenced in a study of OX40 agonist ivuxolimab in advanced cancers. Generated by immunoSEQ multiplex PCR, the TCRdb table keeps only in-frame clones and is missing some. This sample has around 53,000 clones; roughly 90% occur once, and the top ten carry 5.5% to 7%. Sequencing used CD4+ or CD8+ T cells sorted from blood, obtained in a trial of the OX40 agonist ivuxolimab. These receptors were obtained from an adult with an advanced solid tumor such as melanoma, head and neck, liver or kidney cancer.

The chain is built from TRBV28 and TRBJ1-2; TRBD1 is a possible D gene (6 bases). V was cut by 5 bases and J by 4 bases, with 17 bases left in between. Per the germline V gene, CDR1 is MDHEN and CDR2 is SYDVKM. The CDR3 has 15 residues. The CDR3 protein is CASSQAGERGYGYTF. For the CDR3, the DNA is TGTGCCAGCAGTCAGGCAGGGGAGAGGGGCTATGGCTACACCTTC.

The genes are TRBV6-5 and TRBJ2-6; D remains unclear. The CDR3 is 16 residues long. In germline, CDR1 is MNHEY, CDR2 SVGAGI. V was cut by 0 bases and J by 0 bases, with 6 bases left in between. The CDR3 DNA reads as TGTGCCAGCAGTTACTCGATAAGCTCTGGGGCCAACGTCCTGACTTTC. As protein: CASSYSISSGANVLTF.

The genes are TRBV30 and TRBJ1-1, with a tentative D call TRBD1 (5 bases). The CDR3 loop spans 14 amino acids. Germline assignment: CDR1 GTSNPN and CDR2 SVGIG (reference sequence). Trimming left V 3 bases short and J 4 bases short, with 15 bases between. The CDR3 protein is CAWRAIGTGTEAFF. CDR3 bases: TGTGCCTGGAGGGCCATAGGGACGGGCACTGAAGCTTTCTTT.

V is TRBV27 and J is TRBJ2-7; 7 nucleotides line up with TRBD2. This CDR3 comprises 16 residues. CDR1 MNHEY and CDR2 SMNVEV come from the germline V gene (reference sequence). With 0 bases clipped from V and 4 bases from J, the junction kept 9 bases outside the gene matches. The CDR3 protein is CASSLSRSAGVYEQYF. CDR3 DNA sequence: TGTGCCAGCAGTTTATCACGGAGCGCGGGAGTTTACGAGCAGTACTTC.

The rearrangement joins TRBV6-5 to TRBJ2-1; 7 bases align to TRBD2. From germline, CDR1 is MNHEY and CDR2 SVGAGI. V lost 0 bases and J lost 7; bases outside the gene matches: 3. The CDR3 is made up of 14 amino acids. CDR3 protein: CASSYSGGWNEQFF. The CDR3 nucleotides read TGTGCCAGCAGTTACTCGGGGGGGTGGAATGAGCAGTTCTTC.

This sequence joins TRBV6-1 and TRBJ1-1; TRBD1 agrees at 8 bases. The CDR3 contains 14 residues. The V segment lost 4 bases and the J segment 4 bases; nucleotides outside the gene matches: 5. In germline, CDR1 is MNHNS, CDR2 SASEGT. The CDR3 loop reads CASSAQQGGTEAFF. The DNA for the CDR3 is TGTGCCAGCAGTGCCCAACAGGGGGGCACTGAAGCTTTCTTT.

The J gene is TRBJ2-3, the V gene TRBV28; D not resolved. The V end lost 3 bases, the J end lost 4 bases, and 17 bases lay between the germline ends. The CDR3 extends over 16 amino acids. CDR1 is MDHEN and CDR2 is SYDVKM in the germline V gene. The CDR3 region is CASSFIFSGGADTQYF. DNA for the CDR3: TGTGCCAGCAGTTTTATCTTCTCTGGTGGGGCAGATACGCAGTATTTT.

This chain uses TRBV7-9 with TRBJ2-7; 7 bases match TRBD2. The germline V gene has CDR1 SEHNR and CDR2 FQNEAQ (reference sequence). The CDR3 runs 13 residues. The ends lost 5 bases at V and 7 bases at J; junction bases unmatched: 8. In DNA, the CDR3 is TGTGCCAGCAGCCCCATCCCTAGCGGAGAGCAGTACTTC. Translation: CASSPIPSGEQYF.

The chain has TRBV30 and TRBJ2-7, with D tentatively TRBD1 or TRBD2 (5 bases each). There are 11 residues in the CDR3. With 7 bases removed from V and 7 bases from J, the gap between germline ends came to 14 bases. Germline V gene data show CDR1 as GTSNPN and CDR2 as SVGIG (reference sequence). CDR3 sequence reads: CAYIQGDEQYF. DNA of the CDR3: TGTGCCTATATTCAGGGAGATGAGCAGTACTTC.

The genes are TRBV9 and TRBJ2-3; the D is unclear. The CDR3 spans 16 residues. V dropped 0 bases and J dropped 6 bases, with 17 bases sitting between them. The germline gives CDR1 SGDLS, CDR2 YYNGEE. The chain's CDR3 is CASSVGHSLEGDTQYF. In nucleotides, the CDR3 is TGTGCCAGCAGCGTAGGGCACAGCCTTGAAGGGGATACGCAGTATTTT.

The V and J genes are TRBV28 and TRBJ2-3, with 9 bases matching TRBD2. Per germline, CDR1 MDHEN and CDR2 SYDVKM. This CDR3 spans 18 amino acids. V lost 3 bases and J lost 0; bases outside the gene matches: 10. This CDR3 reads CASSLVKITSGSTDTQYF. CDR3 DNA sequence: TGTGCCAGCAGTTTGGTGAAAATTACTAGCGGGAGCACAGATACGCAGTATTTT. Based on the CDR3 plus reference TRBV28 and TRBJ2-3, the full variable domain is DVKVTQSSRYLVKRTGEKVFLECVQDMDHENMFWYRQDPGLGLRLIYFSYDVKMKEKGDIPEGYSVSREKKERFSLILESASTNQTSMYLCASSLVKITSGSTDTQYFGPGTRLTVL.

This chain links TRBV5-6 with TRBJ1-1, with TRBD1 matching 12 bases. J gave up 5 bases and V 3 bases, and 2 bases lay outside the gene matches. Per the germline V gene, CDR1 is SGHDT and CDR2 is YYEEEE. This CDR3 has 14 amino acids. The CDR3 region has the DNA TGTGCCAGCAGCTGGGGACAGGGGGCTACTGAAGCTTTCTTT. Translating gives CASSWGQGATEAFF.

The rearrangement uses TRBV9 and TRBJ1-4; D may be TRBD1 (6 bases). CDR1 and CDR2 from the germline V gene are SGDLS and YYNGEE. Trimming left V 0 bases short and J 4 bases short, with 10 bases between. The CDR3 is made up of 15 amino acids. The CDR3, as DNA: TGTGCCAGCAGCGTAGCTACAGGGAGTAATGAAAAACTGTTTTTT. Translation: CASSVATGSNEKLFF.

The V call is TRBV5-1, the J call TRBJ2-3; D is undetermined. The V end was cut by 5 bases, the J end by 0 bases, with 13 bases between. The CDR3 is made up of 15 amino acids. Germline V gene lookup returns CDR1 SGHRS and CDR2 YFSETQ. CDR3 DNA sequence: TGCGCCAGCAGACACCGAACCTTGAGCACAGATACGCAGTATTTT. It codes for CASRHRTLSTDTQYF.

The chain employs TRBV19 and TRBJ2-1, with 8 bases that match TRBD2. CDR1 and CDR2 (germline): LNHDA, SQIVND (reference sequence). V lost 2 bases, J lost 4 bases, and 1 base stayed unmatched. There are 14 residues in the CDR3. CDR3 DNA: TGTGCCAGTAGTATAACTAGCGGTTACAATGAGCAGTTCTTC. Its protein product is CASSITSGYNEQFF.

This rearrangement joins TRBV19 to TRBJ2-3, with 8 positions matching TRBD2. The V gene end was trimmed by 8 bases and the J gene end by 1 base; junction bases not matched to a gene: 2. Per germline, CDR1 LNHDA and CDR2 SQIVND (reference sequence). The length of the CDR3 is 13 residues. CDR3: CASRAGGTDTQYF. CDR3 sequence (DNA): TGTGCCAGTCGAGCGGGAGGCACAGATACGCAGTATTTT.

The V call is TRBV9, the J call TRBJ2-1; TRBD2 matches 7 bases. J lost 0 bases, V lost 5 bases, and 8 bases had no gene match. This CDR3 is built from 16 residues. Germline CDR1 and CDR2: SGDLS and YYNGEE. The CDR3 here is CASSFSGESSYNEQFF. The CDR3 nucleotides are TGTGCCAGCAGTTTCAGCGGGGAGAGCTCCTACAATGAGCAGTTCTTC.

This chain connects TRBV2 to TRBJ2-1; D is undetermined. The CDR3 totals 12 residues. Trimming took off 6 bases at V and 6 bases at J, with 9 bases between the two ends. CDR1 SNHLY and CDR2 FYNNEI come from the germline V gene. CDR3 in DNA: TGTGCCAGCAGGCCTCTTCTCAATGAGCAGTTCTTC. This sequence encodes CASRPLLNEQFF. Full variable domain (remainder filled in from reference TRBV2 and TRBJ2-1): EPEVTQTPSHQVTQMGQEVILRCVPISNHLYFYWYRQILGQKVEFLVSFYNNEISEKSEIFDDQFSVERPDGSNFTLKIRSTKLEDSAMYFCASRPLLNEQFFGPGTRLTVL.

V is TRBV7-8 and J is TRBJ1-1; no clear D gene. CDR3 length: 15 amino acids. V was trimmed by 0 bases and J by 8 bases, leaving 16 bases between them. The germline V gene encodes CDR1 SGHVS and CDR2 FQNEAQ. CDR3 coding DNA: TGTGCCAGCAGCTTAGCGCTCGGGTCCGGAGCCGAAGCTTTCTTT. Its protein is CASSLALGSGAEAFF. The variable domain in full, completed from reference TRBV7-8 and TRBJ1-1, reads GAGVSQSPRYKVAKRGQDVALRCDPISGHVSLFWYQQALGQGPEFLTYFQNEAQLDKSGLPSDRFFAERPEGSVSTLKIQRTQQEDSAVYLCASSLALGSGAEAFFGQGTRLTVV.

The V and J genes are TRBV2 and TRBJ1-2; 7 bases agree with TRBD1. V gave up 3 bases and J gave up 6 bases; unmatched junction bases: 10. CDR1 and CDR2 (germline): SNHLY, FYNNEI. The CDR3 is 15 amino acids. The CDR3 is CASSESMRQGNGYTF. The DNA for the CDR3 is TGTGCCAGCAGTGAGAGTATGAGACAGGGTAATGGCTACACCTTC.

This chain uses TRBV6-1 with TRBJ2-2; D unclear. The germline gives CDR1 MNHNS, CDR2 SASEGT. CDR3 length equals 13 residues. V was cut by 2 bases and J by 6 bases, with 7 bases left in between. DNA of the CDR3: TGTGCCAGCAGTGAACTCCGGCCCGGGGAGCTGTTTTTT. Its translation: CASSELRPGELFF.